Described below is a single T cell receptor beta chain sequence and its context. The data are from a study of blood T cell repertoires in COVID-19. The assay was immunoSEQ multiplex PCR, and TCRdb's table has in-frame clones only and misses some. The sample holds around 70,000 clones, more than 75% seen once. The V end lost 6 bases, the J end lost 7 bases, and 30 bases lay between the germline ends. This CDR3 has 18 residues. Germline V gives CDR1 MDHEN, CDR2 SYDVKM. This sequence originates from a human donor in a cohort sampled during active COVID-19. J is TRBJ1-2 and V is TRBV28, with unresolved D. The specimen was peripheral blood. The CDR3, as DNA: TGTGCCAGCAGCCTATTATTTGGGCCCAGACAAGCTAAGAGTGGCTACACCTTC. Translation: CASSLLFGPRQAKSGYTF.